The 10 T cell receptor beta chains given below trace back to one sample, sequenced in a study of T-cell reconstitution after alpha-beta-depleted transplantation in children. Unique molecular identifiers were used in preparing the TCRbeta library. One entry per CDR3 protein results from TCRdb running MiXCR on the PCR reads. Of approximately 200,000 distinct CDR3 sequences in the sample, 5.5% to 7% were seen once. Material: PBMCs, obtained before TCRalphabeta/CD19-depleted stem cell transplant. These receptors were collected from a girl under three years old with combined immunodeficiency, due to receive a stem cell transplant.

There are many counts of this clonotype. The chain employs TRBV28 and TRBJ2-1, with D uncertain. Trimming removed 4 bases from V and 4 bases from J, with 11 bases in between. Germline assignment: CDR1 MDHEN and CDR2 SYDVKM. The CDR3 sequence is 14 residues long. The CDR3 sequence: CASSSLRAYNEQFF. The CDR3 nucleotides are TGTGCCAGCAGTTCTCTTAGGGCGTACAATGAGCAGTTCTTC.

This clonotype was detected many times. The rearrangement joins TRBV12-3 or TRBV12-4 to TRBJ2-4; D remains unclear. The CDR3 totals 14 residues. V was trimmed by 3 bases and J by 2 bases, leaving 8 bases between them. CDR3 DNA sequence: TGTGCCAGCAGTTTCAGGTGGTCCAAAAACATTCAGTACTTC. The encoded protein is CASSFRWSKNIQYF.

There are many counts of this clonotype. The chain couples TRBV5-1 to TRBJ2-2; possibly TRBD1 for D (6 bases). The CDR3 contains 13 residues. Germline V gene lookup returns CDR1 SGHRS and CDR2 YFSETQ. Trimming removed 4 bases from V and 7 bases from J, with 11 bases in between. CDR3 bases: TGCGCCAGCAGCGAACAGGGAAGCGGGGAGCTGTTTTTT. Translation: CASSEQGSGELFF.

This clonotype was seen only a few times. This chain joins TRBV6-6 and TRBJ1-2; 7 bases match TRBD1. The ends lost 4 bases at V and 0 bases at J; junction bases unmatched: 26. Per the germline V gene, CDR1 is MNHNY and CDR2 is SVGAGI (reference sequence). This CDR3 spans 22 amino acids. DNA of the CDR3: TGTGCCAGCAGTTCCCCCGGAAGGGCAGGGGGAAGAGTTCGACAATCTAACTATGGCTACACCTTC. It translates to CASSSPGRAGGRVRQSNYGYTF.

This clonotype was seen many times. The chain couples TRBV12-3 or TRBV12-4 to TRBJ2-7, with 9 positions matching TRBD1. This CDR3 spans 13 amino acids. V lost 3 bases to trimming and J lost 7 bases; unmatched junction nucleotides: 4. CDR3 DNA: TGTGCCAGCAGTTTTGAGACAGGGGGAGAGCAGTACTTC. It yields the protein CASSFETGGEQYF.

Ten or more counts support this clonotype. The rearrangement links TRBV12-3 or TRBV12-4 to TRBJ2-7, with TRBD2 as a possible D gene (5 bases). The CDR3 contains 13 residues. The germline V and J ends were trimmed by 7 bases and 6 bases, with 16 bases remaining between them. The CDR3: CASTPSGVGEQYF. CDR3 bases: TGTGCCAGCACCCCGTCCGGGGTTGGCGAGCAGTACTTC.

This clonotype was seen ten or more times. This chain links TRBV9 with TRBJ2-7; D may be TRBD2 (6 bases). The V end lost 1 base, the J end lost 6 bases, and 14 bases lay between the germline ends. This CDR3 comprises 14 residues. Germline-derived CDR1 and CDR2 are SGDLS and YYNGEE. The CDR3 DNA reads TGTGCCAGCAGCGTATTTTCAGGTAGCGGCGAGCAGTACTTC. Translating gives CASSVFSGSGEQYF.

As to this clonotype: A clone one base away is much larger, so this may be a read error. This chain connects TRBV5-1 to TRBJ1-4; 9 bases agree with TRBD1. The ends lost 6 bases at V and 0 bases at J; junction bases unmatched: 12. CDR1 SGHRS and CDR2 YFSETQ come from the germline V gene. The CDR3 runs to 18 residues. CDR3 bases: TGCGCCAGCATAGAAGACAGGGGGGAAATTGCAACTAATGAAAAACTGTTTTTT. Its protein product is CASIEDRGEIATNEKLFF.

This clonotype was counted at least ten times. V is TRBV21-1 and J is TRBJ2-1; TRBD2 reflects the table's D call only, with no check against the DNA. TRBV21-1 counts as a pseudogene. CDR3 length equals 17 residues. Here the CDR3 DNA reads TGTGCCATTCCTCGGGCAGGACCCTTTCGCTCCTACAATGAGCAGTTCTTC. Protein: CAIPRAGPFRSYNEQFF.

This clonotype showed up many times. The V and J genes are TRBV12-3 or TRBV12-4 and TRBJ2-3; D not resolved. The CDR3 runs to 13 residues. V was pared by 4 bases and J by 5 bases, with 10 bases between. The DNA of the CDR3 is TGTGCCAGCAGTTGGGCAGGCAAAGATACGCAGTATTTT. Residues: CASSWAGKDTQYF.